This T cell receptor beta chain was retrieved from a study of blood T cell repertoires in COVID-19. Produced via immunoSEQ multiplex PCR; TCRdb's table is partial and in-frame only. This sample has approximately 180,000 clones, with 80% to 90% found just once. This CDR3 is built from 13 residues. J was trimmed by 3 bases and V by 7 bases; bases with no gene match: 6. Sequenced sample: peripheral blood. This sequence joins TRBV12-3 or TRBV12-4 and TRBJ2-7, with 7 bases matching TRBD1. This receptor was taken from a human donor with active or convalescent COVID-19. The donor label of this sample is uncertain. This CDR3 is CASKRQGNYEQYF. The CDR3 bases are TGTGCCAGCAAGAGACAGGGCAACTACGAGCAGTACTTC.